The 24 T cell receptor beta chains reported below all come from one sample, sequenced in a study of blood T cell repertoires in COVID-19. The repertoire was sequenced with immunoSEQ multiplex PCR; TCRdb's copy has only in-frame clones and lacks some. There are under 200,000 clones in the sample; 80% to 85% occur only once, and less than 3.5% lies in the top ten. The sample taken for sequencing was peripheral blood. Source of these receptors: a woman in her fifties or sixties with acute or convalescent COVID-19.

CDR3 nucleotide sequence: TGTGCCACCAGTACCGGGACTTTCCCTAGAGATACGCAGTATTTT. This gives the protein CATSTGTFPRDTQYF. The rearrangement links TRBV24-1 to TRBJ2-3; a weak D match, TRBD2 (6 bases). Germline V gene sequence: CDR1 KGHDR, CDR2 SFDVKD. V was trimmed by 6 bases and J by 5 bases, leaving 17 bases between them. This CDR3 comprises 15 residues.

The chain links TRBV6-5 to TRBJ2-4; 8 nucleotides line up with TRBD1. The CDR3 is made up of 14 amino acids. V lost 9 bases to trimming and J lost 0 bases; unmatched junction nucleotides: 4. Germline V lookup: CDR1 MNHEY, CDR2 SVGAGI. CDR3 nucleotide sequence: TGTGCCAGGAGGACAGGGTTAGCCAAAAACATTCAGTACTTC. As protein: CARRTGLAKNIQYF.

This chain uses TRBV10-3 with TRBJ1-6, with D possibly TRBD1 on 6 matching bases. CDR3 length: 13 residues. Trimming took 6 bases from V and 9 from J, leaving 12 bases between them. The germline gives CDR1 ENHRY, CDR2 SYGVKD. The CDR3 spells CAIRDSSTSPLHF. The CDR3, as DNA: TGTGCCATCAGGGACAGTTCAACTTCACCCCTCCACTTT.

V is TRBV5-1 and J is TRBJ2-1; D possibly corresponds to TRBD1 (6 bases). V lost 4 bases and J lost 4, with 12 bases in between. The CDR3 is 14 residues long. The germline V gene has CDR1 SGHRS and CDR2 YFSETQ. This chain's CDR3 is CASSLRDKYNEQFF. The DNA of the CDR3 is TGCGCCAGCAGCCTCCGGGACAAATACAATGAGCAGTTCTTC.

The CDR3 here is CASSPGRHNTEAFF. CDR3 coding DNA: TGTGCCAGCTCACCGGGGCGACACAACACTGAAGCTTTCTTT. The chain combines TRBV18 with TRBJ1-1, with D possibly TRBD1 on 5 matching bases. Germline CDR1 reads KGHSH; CDR2 reads LQKENI. Trimming took off 3 bases at V and 2 bases at J, with 10 bases between the two ends. The CDR3 is 14 amino acids.

In DNA form, the CDR3 reads TGTGCCACCAGCAGGCGGCGGGATAATTCACCCCTCCACTTT. Protein sequence: CATSRRRDNSPLHF. This rearrangement joins TRBV15 to TRBJ1-6; no clear D gene. This CDR3 is 14 amino acids long. V lost 3 bases and J 5 bases, leaving 8 bases between the germline ends. Germline V gene sequence: CDR1 LNHNV, CDR2 YYDKDF (reference sequence).

This clone was counted only a few times. The chain joins TRBV11-3 to TRBJ2-5, with 7 bases lining up with TRBD1. Germline CDR1 reads SGHNT; CDR2 reads YENEEA. V shed 5 bases and J 4 bases; nucleotides not matched to a gene: 7. The CDR3 has 14 residues. CDR3 bases: TGTGCCAGCAGCCCCGAGGCAGGGGGAGAGACCCAGTACTTC. Encoded protein: CASSPEAGGETQYF.

CDR3 nucleotide sequence: TGTGCCAGCAGCGTTTCAGGGGGCCATTCACCCCTCCACTTT. Translating gives CASSVSGGHSPLHF. The chain is built from TRBV9 and TRBJ1-6; 8 nucleotides match TRBD1. The length of the CDR3 is 14 residues. Germline CDR1 and CDR2: SGDLS and YYNGEE. V trimming: 2 bases; J trimming: 8 bases; junction bases outside the gene matches: 3.

The chain recombines TRBV25-1 with TRBJ1-2, with D uncertain. CDR1 and CDR2 (germline): MGHDK, SYGVNS. Trimming stripped 6 bases from V and 2 bases from J, with 7 bases between. This CDR3 region has 12 residues. The CDR3 DNA sequence: TGTGCCAGCAGGAGTCCAAACTATGGCTACACCTTC. This translates into CASRSPNYGYTF.

The rearrangement joins TRBV6-5 to TRBJ2-7; TRBD1 matches at 7 bases. V was clipped by 6 bases and J by 0 bases; unmatched bases: 5. The CDR3 totals 14 residues. Germline V gene data show CDR1 as MNHEY and CDR2 as SVGAGI. The CDR3 is CASRGRDSSYEQYF. The CDR3 nucleotides are TGTGCCAGCAGGGGTAGGGACAGCTCCTACGAGCAGTACTTC.

The rearrangement joins TRBV11-2 to TRBJ1-1; tentative D call: TRBD1 (5 bases). V was shortened by 2 bases and J by 1 base, with 11 bases between the two germline ends. This CDR3 contains 15 residues. Germline CDR1 is SGHAT and CDR2 is FQNNGV. CDR3 protein: CASSLRRDSNTEAFF. CDR3 in DNA: TGTGCCAGCAGCTTACGGCGGGACTCGAACACTGAAGCTTTCTTT.

The chain is built from TRBV5-4 and TRBJ2-7; a possible D gene is TRBD1 (5 bases). The germline V and J ends were trimmed by 2 bases and 2 bases, with 11 bases remaining between them. CDR1 and CDR2 from the germline V gene are SGHNT and YYREEE (reference sequence). The CDR3 contains 14 residues. CDR3 region: CASSFSGRAYEQYF. The CDR3 region has the DNA TGTGCCAGCAGCTTTAGTGGCAGGGCCTACGAGCAGTACTTC.

J is TRBJ2-3 and V is TRBV24-1, with D tentatively TRBD2 (6 bases). Germline-derived CDR1 and CDR2 are KGHDR and SFDVKD. The CDR3 has 14 residues. Trimming cost V 3 bases and J 5 bases, with 11 bases left between them. CDR3 nucleotide sequence: TGTGCCACCAGTGATCGGAGGGTACGAGATACGCAGTATTTT. It specifies CATSDRRVRDTQYF.

The CDR3 loop is CAIRLGGVLNEKLFF. The CDR3 DNA sequence: TGTGCCATCCGGCTCGGGGGGGTCCTCAATGAAAAACTGTTTTTT. The chain recombines TRBV6-5 with TRBJ1-4; D is possibly TRBD1 (5 bases). Trimming took off 10 bases at V and 5 bases at J, with 20 bases between the two ends. This CDR3 region has 15 residues. Per the germline V gene, CDR1 is MNHEY and CDR2 is SVGAGI.

The CDR3 DNA follows: TGCGCCAGCAGCTTCCTAGGACAGGGGGCGTCCGGGTGGACCAATGAGCAGTTCTTC. Its translation is CASSFLGQGASGWTNEQFF. The rearrangement joins TRBV5-1 to TRBJ2-1; 11 nucleotides line up with TRBD1. CDR1 SGHRS and CDR2 YFSETQ come from the germline V gene. The J segment lost 6 bases and the V segment lost 2 bases, leaving 16 bases of the junction unmatched. The CDR3 runs 19 residues.

V gene TRBV6-5 combines with J gene TRBJ2-3; TRBD1 aligns across 7 bases. CDR1 is MNHEY and CDR2 is SVGAGI in the germline V gene. The junction had 6 bases not matched to a gene; V was cut back by 5 bases and J by 1 base. This CDR3 contains 15 residues. CDR3 sequence reads: CASSNRGWGTDTQYF. Written as DNA, the CDR3 is TGTGCCAGCAGTAACAGGGGATGGGGCACAGATACGCAGTATTTT.

This clone was observed a few times. The V gene is TRBV6-6, the J gene TRBJ1-2; a possible D gene is TRBD1 (5 bases). CDR3 length equals 15 residues. With 5 bases removed from V and 0 bases from J, the gap between germline ends came to 13 bases. CDR1 and CDR2 (germline): MNHNY, SVGAGI (reference sequence). CDR3 sequence: CASSGGTLANYGYTF. The DNA for the CDR3 is TGTGCCAGCAGTGGCGGGACGCTAGCTAACTATGGCTACACCTTC.

V and J are TRBV5-4 and TRBJ1-1; D is unclear. CDR1 and CDR2 (germline): SGHNT, YYREEE (reference sequence). The CDR3 is 15 amino acids. Trimming stripped 0 bases from V and 0 bases from J, with 9 bases between. CDR3 region: CASSLGSGVNTEAFF. The CDR3 DNA sequence: TGTGCCAGCAGCTTGGGGAGCGGGGTGAACACTGAAGCTTTCTTT.

The chain links TRBV19 to TRBJ1-2; 7 bases line up with TRBD1. Per germline, CDR1 LNHDA and CDR2 SQIVND (reference sequence). J lost 4 bases, V lost 7 bases, and 15 bases had no gene match. The CDR3 is 16 residues long. The CDR3 is CASKSGDRAGGYGYTF. The DNA of the CDR3 is TGTGCCAGTAAGAGTGGAGACAGGGCCGGGGGCTATGGCTACACCTTC.

The chain joins TRBV18 to TRBJ2-3, with 9 bases matching TRBD1. Germline V CDR1 and CDR2: KGHSH, LQKENI. J was trimmed by 4 bases and V by 4 bases; bases with no gene match: 6. The CDR3 consists of 15 residues. The CDR3 coding sequence is TGTGCCAGCTCACAGGGACAGGGCGGCCCAGATACGCAGTATTTT. Amino acid sequence: CASSQGQGGPDTQYF.

This CDR3 is CASSAVNTGELFF. CDR3 bases: TGTGCCAGCAGCGCAGTAAACACCGGGGAGCTGTTTTTT. The chain is built from TRBV9 and TRBJ2-2; D not certain. The CDR3 runs 13 residues. Germline values: CDR1 SGDLS, CDR2 YYNGEE. V lost 3 bases, J lost 2 bases, and 5 bases lay in between.

This clone occurred a few times. V and J are TRBV27 and TRBJ2-7, with TRBD2 matching 11 bases. CDR1 is MNHEY and CDR2 is SMNVEV in the germline V gene (reference sequence). V was clipped by 5 bases and J by 2 bases; unmatched bases: 8. This CDR3 comprises 16 residues. CDR3 amino acids: CASSPRDSGGAYEQYF. The CDR3 bases are TGTGCCAGCAGTCCAAGGGATAGCGGGGGGGCCTACGAGCAGTACTTC.

The gene calls are TRBV4-2 and TRBJ2-1; 10 nucleotides agree with TRBD2. Germline lookup yields CDR1 LGHNA and CDR2 YNFKEQ. The CDR3 extends over 16 amino acids. With 0 bases clipped from V and 3 bases from J, the junction kept 2 bases outside the gene matches. CDR3 bases: TGTGCCAGCAGCCAAGATGCTAGCGGGGGCTACAATGAGCAGTTCTTC. Translated: CASSQDASGGYNEQFF.

This rearrangement joins TRBV5-6 to TRBJ2-4; 8 bases fit TRBD1. The V gene's germline CDR1 is SGHDT and CDR2 YYEEEE. The CDR3 sequence is 14 residues long. Losses at the gene ends were 1 base for V and 15 bases for J; bases not matched to a gene: 12. CDR3 amino acids: CASSLNNGTGRWYF. The CDR3 DNA follows: TGTGCCAGCAGCTTGAATAATGGGACAGGCAGGTGGTACTTC. Drawing the rest from reference TRBV5-6 and TRBJ2-4, the complete variable domain is DAGVTQSPTHLIKTRGQQVTLRCSPKSGHDTVSWYQQALGQGPQFIFQYYEEEERQRGNFPDRFSGHQFPNYSSELNVNALLLGDSALYLCASSLNNGTGRWYFGAGTRLSVL.